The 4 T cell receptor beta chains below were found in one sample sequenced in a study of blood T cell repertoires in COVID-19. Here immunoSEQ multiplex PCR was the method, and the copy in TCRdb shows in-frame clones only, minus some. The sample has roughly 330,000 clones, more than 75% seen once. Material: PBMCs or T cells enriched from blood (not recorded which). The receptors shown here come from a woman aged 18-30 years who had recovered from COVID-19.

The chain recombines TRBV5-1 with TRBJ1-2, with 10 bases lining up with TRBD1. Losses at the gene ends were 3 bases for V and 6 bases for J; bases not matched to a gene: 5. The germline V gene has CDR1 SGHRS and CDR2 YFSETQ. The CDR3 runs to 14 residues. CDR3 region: CASSSDRGGDGYTF. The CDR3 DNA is TGCGCCAGCAGCTCGGACAGGGGGGGTGATGGCTACACCTTC. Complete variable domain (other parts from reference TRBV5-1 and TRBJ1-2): KAGVTQTPRYLIKTRGQQVTLSCSPISGHRSVSWYQQTPGQGLQFLFEYFSETQRNKGNFPGRFSGRQFSNSRSEMNVSTLELGDSALYLCASSSDRGGDGYTFGSGTRLTVV.

The CDR3: CASSHQGRETEAFF. The CDR3 DNA is TGTGCCAGCAGCCACCAAGGCAGGGAAACTGAAGCTTTCTTT. The chain uses TRBV5-4 and TRBJ1-1; D possibly corresponds to TRBD1 (5 bases). The germline V gene has CDR1 SGHNT and CDR2 YYREEE (reference sequence). The CDR3 is made up of 14 amino acids. V was shortened by 4 bases and J by 5 bases, with 15 bases between the two germline ends.

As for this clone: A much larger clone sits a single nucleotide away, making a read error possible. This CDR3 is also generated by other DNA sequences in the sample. CDR3 loop: CATSDSPDRANGELFF. Here the CDR3 DNA reads TGTGCCACCAGTGATTCTCCCGACAGGGCGAATGGGGAGCTGTTTTTT. The rearrangement joins TRBV24-1 to TRBJ2-2; the match to TRBD1 covers 7 bases. The V gene end was trimmed by 2 bases and the J gene end by 8 bases; junction bases not matched to a gene: 10. CDR3 size: 16 residues. Germline-derived CDR1 and CDR2 are KGHDR and SFDVKD.

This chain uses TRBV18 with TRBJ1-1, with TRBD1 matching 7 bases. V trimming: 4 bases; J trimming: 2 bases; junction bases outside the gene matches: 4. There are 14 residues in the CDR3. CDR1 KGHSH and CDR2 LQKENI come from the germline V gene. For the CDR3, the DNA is TGTGCCAGCTCACGGGACAGACACAACACTGAAGCTTTCTTT. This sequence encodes CASSRDRHNTEAFF.